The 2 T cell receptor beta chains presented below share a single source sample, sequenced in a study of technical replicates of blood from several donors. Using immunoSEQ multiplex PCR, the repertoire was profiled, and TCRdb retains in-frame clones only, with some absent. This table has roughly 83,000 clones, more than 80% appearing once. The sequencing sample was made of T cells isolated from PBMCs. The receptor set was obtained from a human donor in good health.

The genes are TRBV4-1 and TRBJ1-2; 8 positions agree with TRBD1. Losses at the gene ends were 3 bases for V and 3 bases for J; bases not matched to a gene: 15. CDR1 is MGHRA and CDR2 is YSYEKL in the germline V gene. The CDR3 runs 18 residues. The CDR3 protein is CASSQPTRTGTVHYGYTF. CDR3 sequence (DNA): TGCGCCAGCAGCCAGCCCACAAGGACAGGGACTGTCCACTATGGCTACACCTTC.

The CDR3 nucleotides are TGTGCCAGCAGCGCAGGTATAGGGTTAGGGACAGTTGTTAACAATGAGCAGTTCTTC. Encoded protein: CASSAGIGLGTVVNNEQFF. The rearrangement uses TRBV7-6 and TRBJ2-1; 7 bases map to TRBD1. With 5 bases clipped from V and 5 bases from J, the junction kept 21 bases outside the gene matches. The length of the CDR3 is 19 residues. Germline V gives CDR1 SGHVS, CDR2 FNYEAQ. Combining the CDR3 with reference TRBV7-6 and TRBJ2-1 gives the whole variable domain GAGVSQSPRYKVTKRGQDVALRCDPISGHVSLYWYRQALGQGPEFLTYFNYEAQQDKSGLPNDRFSAERPEGSISTLTIQRTEQRDSAMYRCASSAGIGLGTVVNNEQFFGPGTRLTVL.